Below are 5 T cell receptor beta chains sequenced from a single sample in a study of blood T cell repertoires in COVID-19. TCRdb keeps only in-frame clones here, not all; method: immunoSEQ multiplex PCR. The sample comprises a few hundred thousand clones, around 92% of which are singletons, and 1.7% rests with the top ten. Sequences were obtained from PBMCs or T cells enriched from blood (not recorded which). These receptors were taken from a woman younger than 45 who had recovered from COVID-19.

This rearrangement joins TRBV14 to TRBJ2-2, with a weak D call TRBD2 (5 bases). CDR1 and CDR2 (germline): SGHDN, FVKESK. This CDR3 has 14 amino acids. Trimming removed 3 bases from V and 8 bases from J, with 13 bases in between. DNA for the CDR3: TGTGCCAGCAGCCATGGAGGAAATTTTGGGGAGCTGTTTTTT. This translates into CASSHGGNFGELFF.

CDR3 residues: CASSEADSSPLHF. CDR3 DNA: TGTGCCAGCAGTGAAGCAGACAGTTCACCCCTCCACTTT. The chain carries TRBV2 and TRBJ1-6, with D maybe TRBD1 (5 bases). V was shortened by 0 bases and J by 9 bases, with 6 bases between the two germline ends. CDR1 is SNHLY, CDR2 FYNNEI, per germline. The CDR3 runs 13 residues. Full variable domain (missing parts from reference TRBV2 and TRBJ1-6): EPEVTQTPSHQVTQMGQEVILRCVPISNHLYFYWYRQILGQKVEFLVSFYNNEISEKSEIFDDQFSVERPDGSNFTLKIRSTKLEDSAMYFCASSEADSSPLHFGNGTRLTVT.

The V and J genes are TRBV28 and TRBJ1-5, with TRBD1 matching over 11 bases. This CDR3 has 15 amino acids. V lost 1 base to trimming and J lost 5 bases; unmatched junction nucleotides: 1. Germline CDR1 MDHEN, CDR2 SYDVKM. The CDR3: CASSLLGQGDQPQHF. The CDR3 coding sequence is TGTGCCAGCAGTTTATTGGGACAGGGGGATCAGCCCCAGCATTTT. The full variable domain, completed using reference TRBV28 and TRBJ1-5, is DVKVTQSSRYLVKRTGEKVFLECVQDMDHENMFWYRQDPGLGLRLIYFSYDVKMKEKGDIPEGYSVSREKKERFSLILESASTNQTSMYLCASSLLGQGDQPQHFGDGTRLSIL.

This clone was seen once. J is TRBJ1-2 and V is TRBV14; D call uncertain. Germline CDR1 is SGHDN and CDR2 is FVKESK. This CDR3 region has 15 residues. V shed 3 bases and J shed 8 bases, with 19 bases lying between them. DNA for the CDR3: TGTGCCAGCAGCCACGGGGTTGGAGGGAAGGCCGGCTACACCTTC. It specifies CASSHGVGGKAGYTF.

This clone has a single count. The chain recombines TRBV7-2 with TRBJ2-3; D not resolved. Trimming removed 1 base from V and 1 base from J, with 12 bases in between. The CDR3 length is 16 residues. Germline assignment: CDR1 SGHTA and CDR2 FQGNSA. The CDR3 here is CASSLVSGSRTDTQYF. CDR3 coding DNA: TGTGCCAGCAGCTTAGTATCCGGTTCTCGCACAGATACGCAGTATTTT.